This T cell receptor (beta chain) was recorded in a study of vaccination and CD4 T cells after COVID-19. The Oncomine TCR Beta short-read assay sequenced DNA from cultured CD4+ T cells. Scientists extracted genomic DNA from CD4+ T cells grown in culture. TCRdb independently ran MiXCR on the PCR reads; one entry per CDR3 protein. The sample lists 6,000 to 8,500 distinct CDR3 sequences; approximately 30% were seen once. Germline loops: CDR1 SGHRS, CDR2 YFSETQ. The CDR3 length is 13 residues. The germline V and J ends were trimmed by 0 bases and 4 bases, with 7 bases remaining between them. Treatment here: roughly 11-day PBMC culture with coronavirus spike peptide pools or control peptides (ViraFEST assay). Gathering of the CD4+ T cells, from the unexposed donor, took place before the COVID-19 pandemic (2011-2018). Details on this clonotype: Its antigen is not known.

Sequencing used CD4+ T cells from blood, cultured in vitro. The rearrangement links TRBV5-1 to TRBJ1-1; D is uncertain. This clonotype was obtained from a human donor in good health. CDR3 bases: TGCGCCAGCAGCTTGGAGACAATCACTGAAGCTTTCTTT. This encodes CASSLETITEAFF. Using reference TRBV5-1 and TRBJ1-1 for the parts outside the CDR3, the full variable domain is KAGVTQTPRYLIKTRGQQVTLSCSPISGHRSVSWYQQTPGQGLQFLFEYFSETQRNKGNFPGRFSGRQFSNSRSEMNVSTLELGDSALYLCASSLETITEAFFGQGTRLTVV.